Shown below are 18 T cell receptor beta chains from a single sample sequenced in a study of Ad26.COV2.S vaccination and SARS-CoV-2 variants. Treatment meaning: over 15 received Ad26.COV2.S at low or high dose, single or two shots; five or six received placebo; per-sample allocation not given. Material that was analyzed had been drawn on day 63 after the first vaccine or placebo injection. Here immunoSEQ multiplex PCR was the method, and the copy in TCRdb shows in-frame clones only, minus some. The sample has hundreds of thousands of clones; approximately 90% are singletons. This material consisted of peripheral blood, taken in a trial of Ad26.COV2.S vaccine versus placebo. The receptors were sampled from a person aged 18 to 65 who received the Ad26.COV2.S COVID-19 vaccine or a placebo.

The chain combines TRBV7-2 with TRBJ1-1; possible D gene TRBD1, 6 bases. The length of the CDR3 is 15 residues. The germline V gene has CDR1 SGHTA and CDR2 FQGNSA. Trimming took off 5 bases at V and 0 bases at J, with 13 bases between the two ends. The CDR3 here is CASSLGQIMNTEAFF. As DNA, the CDR3 is TGTGCCAGCAGCCTAGGACAGATCATGAACACTGAAGCTTTCTTT.

The V call is TRBV5-1, the J call TRBJ2-5; D is unresolved. Germline-derived CDR1 and CDR2 are SGHRS and YFSETQ. The V end lost 0 bases, the J end lost 5 bases, and 11 bases lay between the germline ends. The CDR3 sequence is 14 residues long. The CDR3 here is CASSLGNRMETQYF. In DNA, the CDR3 is TGCGCCAGCAGCTTGGGAAATAGAATGGAGACCCAGTACTTC. Combining the CDR3 with reference TRBV5-1 and TRBJ2-5 gives the whole variable domain KAGVTQTPRYLIKTRGQQVTLSCSPISGHRSVSWYQQTPGQGLQFLFEYFSETQRNKGNFPGRFSGRQFSNSRSEMNVSTLELGDSALYLCASSLGNRMETQYFGPGTRLLVL.

J is TRBJ2-7 and V is TRBV6-5; 11 bases align to TRBD1. The CDR3 is 15 amino acids. Looked up from germline, CDR1 is MNHEY and CDR2 is SVGAGI. V trimming: 6 bases; J trimming: 3 bases; junction bases outside the gene matches: 7. This chain's CDR3 is CASRPGQGEFYEQYF. As DNA, the CDR3 is TGTGCCAGCAGGCCGGGACAGGGGGAGTTCTACGAGCAGTACTTC.

This clone appeared many times. The chain recombines TRBV28 with TRBJ2-7; 9 positions agree with TRBD1. The CDR3 spans 20 residues. Germline CDR1 MDHEN, CDR2 SYDVKM. The trim removed 6 bases at V and 3 bases at J, leaving 24 bases unmatched. This chain's CDR3 is CASRIPTPGTGKGFNYEQYF. CDR3 DNA sequence: TGTGCCAGCAGAATTCCGACACCCGGGACAGGGAAGGGTTTCAACTACGAGCAGTACTTC.

The chain couples TRBV6-2 or TRBV6-3 to TRBJ2-5; D uncertain. V lost 4 bases and J 7 bases, leaving 16 bases between the germline ends. Germline V CDR1 and CDR2: MNHEY, SVGEGT. The CDR3 spans 14 residues. The CDR3 reads CASSSDQPPGTQYF. The CDR3 coding sequence is TGTGCCAGCAGTTCCGACCAACCTCCGGGGACCCAGTACTTC.

V gene TRBV28 combines with J gene TRBJ1-5; a possible D gene is TRBD1 (5 bases). Trimming took 4 bases from V and 0 from J, leaving 16 bases between them. The CDR3 is 17 residues long. CDR1 MDHEN and CDR2 SYDVKM come from the germline V gene. The CDR3 sequence: CASSWGLRRASNQPQHF. CDR3 coding DNA: TGTGCCAGCAGTTGGGGACTGCGACGGGCTAGCAATCAGCCCCAGCATTTT.

This chain joins TRBV6-1 and TRBJ1-5, with a weak D call TRBD1 (5 bases). The CDR3 spans 16 residues. The germline CDR1 and CDR2 sequences are MNHNS and SASEGT. With 4 bases removed from V and 6 bases from J, the gap between germline ends came to 19 bases. CDR3 sequence (DNA): TGTGCCAGCAGTGCTCGGGGGGGTGGAGGTGGTCAGCCCCAGCATTTT. Its protein is CASSARGGGGGQPQHF.

The V gene is TRBV7-2, the J gene TRBJ2-7; D not resolved. This CDR3 region has 11 residues. V was trimmed by 4 bases and J by 3 bases, leaving 4 bases between them. Germline-derived CDR1 and CDR2 are SGHTA and FQGNSA. This chain's CDR3 is CASSYNYEQYF. In DNA, the CDR3 is TGTGCCAGCAGCTATAACTACGAGCAGTACTTC. Complete variable domain (other parts from reference TRBV7-2 and TRBJ2-7): GAGVSQSPSNKVTEKGKDVELRCDPISGHTALYWYRQSLGQGLEFLIYFQGNSAPDKSGLPSDRFSAERTGGSVSTLTIQRTQQEDSAVYLCASSYNYEQYFGPGTRLTVT.

The chain recombines TRBV19 with TRBJ2-2, with TRBD1 matching over 9 bases. The CDR3 length is 17 residues. Trimming took 6 bases from V and 0 from J; bases not matched to a gene: 8. Germline CDR1 and CDR2: LNHDA and SQIVND (reference sequence). CDR3 residues: CASSPRGDRANTGELFF. CDR3 sequence (DNA): TGTGCCAGTAGCCCTAGAGGGGACAGGGCGAACACCGGGGAGCTGTTTTTT.

The chain uses TRBV7-2 and TRBJ1-2, with D perhaps TRBD1 (5 bases). This CDR3 spans 17 amino acids. V lost 3 bases to trimming and J lost 2 bases, with 19 bases between them. CDR1 and CDR2 (germline): SGHTA, FQGNSA. The CDR3 loop is CASSLGVREPINYGYTF. The CDR3 region has the DNA TGTGCCAGCAGCTTGGGGGTCCGGGAGCCTATCAACTATGGCTACACCTTC.

This clone was seen just once. The V and J genes are TRBV18 and TRBJ1-3; no clear D. This CDR3 contains 15 residues. Germline assignment: CDR1 KGHSH and CDR2 LQKENI. Trimming cost V 2 bases and J 0 bases, with 8 bases left between them. The CDR3 region has the DNA TGTGCCAGCTCACCAGAGACGAGCTCTGGAAACACCATATATTTT. It yields the protein CASSPETSSGNTIYF.

V gene TRBV18 combines with J gene TRBJ1-1; D remains ambiguous. Germline V gene sequence: CDR1 KGHSH, CDR2 LQKENI. V dropped 3 bases and J dropped 1 base, with 6 bases sitting between them. This CDR3 comprises 13 residues. The CDR3 sequence is CASSPVENTEAFF. The CDR3 DNA follows: TGTGCCAGCTCACCGGTGGAGAACACTGAAGCTTTCTTT.

The chain employs TRBV27 and TRBJ1-2; 9 bases align to TRBD1. This CDR3 has 14 residues. Germline V gene sequence: CDR1 MNHEY, CDR2 SMNVEV (reference sequence). Trimming at V came to 0 bases and at J to 8 bases, leaving 4 bases not matched to a gene. CDR3 nucleotide sequence: TGTGCCAGCAGTTTATCGAGGACAGGGGTCGGCTACACCTTC. The encoded protein is CASSLSRTGVGYTF.

The chain has TRBV20-1 and TRBJ2-7; possible D gene TRBD2, 5 bases. With 5 bases removed from V and 3 bases from J, the gap between germline ends came to 8 bases. Germline V gene sequence: CDR1 DFQATT, CDR2 SNEGSKA (reference sequence). This CDR3 has 11 residues. CDR3 sequence (DNA): TGCAGTGCTGCGGGTGGCTACGAGCAGTACTTC. Its protein is CSAAGGYEQYF.

The chain uses TRBV9 and TRBJ1-4, with D maybe TRBD1 (5 bases). The germline V and J ends were trimmed by 0 bases and 7 bases, with 16 bases remaining between them. CDR1 is SGDLS and CDR2 is YYNGEE in the germline V gene. CDR3 length equals 16 residues. The CDR3 here is CASSVDGGYPSEKLFF. As DNA, the CDR3 is TGTGCCAGCAGCGTAGACGGGGGATACCCCTCTGAAAAACTGTTTTTT.

V usage is TRBV5-1 and J usage is TRBJ1-1, with 7 bases lining up with TRBD1. This CDR3 region has 15 residues. The germline V gene has CDR1 SGHRS and CDR2 YFSETQ. V shed 7 bases and J 4 bases; nucleotides not matched to a gene: 13. CDR3: CASRLGTVGFTEAFF. CDR3 bases: TGCGCCAGCCGTTTAGGGACAGTCGGATTCACTGAAGCTTTCTTT.

The chain couples TRBV11-2 to TRBJ2-7; no clear D. Germline V gives CDR1 SGHAT, CDR2 FQNNGV. The CDR3 length is 12 residues. Trimming left V 1 base short and J 9 bases short, with 10 bases between. The CDR3 protein is CASSLASGRQYF. Written as DNA, the CDR3 is TGTGCCAGCAGCTTAGCGTCCGGGCGGCAGTACTTC.

The J gene is TRBJ1-1, the V gene TRBV2; 7 positions agree with TRBD1. Germline V gives CDR1 SNHLY, CDR2 FYNNEI. This CDR3 has 12 residues. The V segment lost 5 bases and the J segment 6 bases; nucleotides outside the gene matches: 3. The CDR3 DNA follows: TGTGCCAGCAGTAGGGACAGCGCTGAAGCTTTCTTT. This gives the protein CASSRDSAEAFF.